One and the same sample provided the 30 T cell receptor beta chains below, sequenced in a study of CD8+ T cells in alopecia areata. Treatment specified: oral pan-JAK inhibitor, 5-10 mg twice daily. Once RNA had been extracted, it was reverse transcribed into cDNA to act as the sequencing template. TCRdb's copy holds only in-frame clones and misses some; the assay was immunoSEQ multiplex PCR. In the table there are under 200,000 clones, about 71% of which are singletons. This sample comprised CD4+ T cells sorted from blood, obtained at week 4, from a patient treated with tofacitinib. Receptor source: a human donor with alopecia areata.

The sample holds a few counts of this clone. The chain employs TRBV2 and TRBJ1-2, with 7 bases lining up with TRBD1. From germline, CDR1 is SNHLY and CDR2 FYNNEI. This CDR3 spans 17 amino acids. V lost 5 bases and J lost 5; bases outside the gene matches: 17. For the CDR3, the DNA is TGTGCCAGCAGTTCGGGACAGCTGTCCCCAGGGGGGTATGGCTACACCTTC. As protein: CASSSGQLSPGGYGYTF.

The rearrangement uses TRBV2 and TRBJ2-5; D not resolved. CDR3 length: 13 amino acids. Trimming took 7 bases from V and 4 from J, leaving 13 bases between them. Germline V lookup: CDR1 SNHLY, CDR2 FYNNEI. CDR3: CASTRRARETQYF. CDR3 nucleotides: TGTGCCAGCACGCGACGGGCCCGAGAGACCCAGTACTTC.

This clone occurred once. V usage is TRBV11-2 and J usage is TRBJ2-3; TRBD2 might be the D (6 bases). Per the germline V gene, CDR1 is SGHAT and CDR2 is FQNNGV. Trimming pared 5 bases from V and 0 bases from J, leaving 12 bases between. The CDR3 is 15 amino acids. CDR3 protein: CASSPTGGSTDTQYF. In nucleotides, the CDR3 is TGTGCCAGCAGCCCGACTGGGGGGAGCACAGATACGCAGTATTTT.

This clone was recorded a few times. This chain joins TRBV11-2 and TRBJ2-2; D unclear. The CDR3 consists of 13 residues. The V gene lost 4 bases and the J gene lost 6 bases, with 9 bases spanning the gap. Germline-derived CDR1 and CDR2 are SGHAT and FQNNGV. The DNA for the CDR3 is TGTGCCAGCAGCTCCCTCTACGCCGGGGAGCTGTTTTTT. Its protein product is CASSSLYAGELFF.

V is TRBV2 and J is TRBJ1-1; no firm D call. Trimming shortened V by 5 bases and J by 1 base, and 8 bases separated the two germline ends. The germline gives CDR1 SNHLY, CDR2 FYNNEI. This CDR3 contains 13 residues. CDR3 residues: CASSSDWNTEAFF. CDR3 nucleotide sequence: TGTGCCAGCAGTTCGGACTGGAACACTGAAGCTTTCTTT.

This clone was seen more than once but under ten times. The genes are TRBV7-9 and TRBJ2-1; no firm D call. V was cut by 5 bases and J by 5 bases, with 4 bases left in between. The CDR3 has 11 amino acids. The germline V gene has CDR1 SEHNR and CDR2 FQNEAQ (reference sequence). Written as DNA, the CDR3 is TGTGCCAGCAGCGGCCACAATGAGCAGTTCTTC. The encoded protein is CASSGHNEQFF.

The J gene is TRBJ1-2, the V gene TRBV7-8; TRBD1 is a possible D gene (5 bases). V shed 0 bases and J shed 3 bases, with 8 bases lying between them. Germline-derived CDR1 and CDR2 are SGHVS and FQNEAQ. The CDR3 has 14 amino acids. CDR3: CASSLARAYYGYTF. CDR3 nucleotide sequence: TGTGCCAGCAGCTTAGCCAGGGCTTACTATGGCTACACCTTC.

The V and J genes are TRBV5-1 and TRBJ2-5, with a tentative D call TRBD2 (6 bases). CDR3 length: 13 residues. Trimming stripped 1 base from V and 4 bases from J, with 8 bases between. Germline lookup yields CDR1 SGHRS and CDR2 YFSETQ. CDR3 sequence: CASSLPEGETQYF. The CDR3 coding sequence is TGCGCCAGCAGCTTGCCGGAGGGAGAGACCCAGTACTTC.

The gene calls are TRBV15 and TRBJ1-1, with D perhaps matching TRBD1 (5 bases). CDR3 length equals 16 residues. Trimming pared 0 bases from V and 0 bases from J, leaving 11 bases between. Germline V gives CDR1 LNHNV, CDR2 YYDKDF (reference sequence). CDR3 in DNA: TGTGCCACCAGCAGAGATGGAGACAGCATGAACACTGAAGCTTTCTTT. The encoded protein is CATSRDGDSMNTEAFF.

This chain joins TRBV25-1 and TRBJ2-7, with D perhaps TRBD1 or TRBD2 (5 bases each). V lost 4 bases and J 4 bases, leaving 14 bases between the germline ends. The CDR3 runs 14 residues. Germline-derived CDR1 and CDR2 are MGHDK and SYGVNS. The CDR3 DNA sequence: TGTGCCAGCAGTGTTCCGGGACGGAATTACGAGCAGTACTTC. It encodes CASSVPGRNYEQYF.

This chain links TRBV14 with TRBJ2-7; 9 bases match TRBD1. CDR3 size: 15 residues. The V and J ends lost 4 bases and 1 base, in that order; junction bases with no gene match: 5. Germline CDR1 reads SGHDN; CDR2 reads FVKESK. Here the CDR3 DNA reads TGTGCCAGCAGCCCCCGGGACAGGGTATCCTACGAGCAGTACTTC. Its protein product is CASSPRDRVSYEQYF.

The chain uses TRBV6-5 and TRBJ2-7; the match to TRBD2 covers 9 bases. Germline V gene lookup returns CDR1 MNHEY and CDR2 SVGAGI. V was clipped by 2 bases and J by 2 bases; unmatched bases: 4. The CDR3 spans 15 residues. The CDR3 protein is CASSYGPSGAYEQYF. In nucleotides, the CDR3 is TGTGCCAGCAGTTACGGTCCTAGCGGGGCCTACGAGCAGTACTTC.

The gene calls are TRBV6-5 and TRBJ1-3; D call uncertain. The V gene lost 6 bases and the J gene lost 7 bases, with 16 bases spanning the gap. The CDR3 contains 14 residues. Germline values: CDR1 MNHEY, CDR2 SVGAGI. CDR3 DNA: TGTGCCAGCAGCCTAGGTCCAGACGGGAACACCATATATTTT. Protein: CASSLGPDGNTIYF.

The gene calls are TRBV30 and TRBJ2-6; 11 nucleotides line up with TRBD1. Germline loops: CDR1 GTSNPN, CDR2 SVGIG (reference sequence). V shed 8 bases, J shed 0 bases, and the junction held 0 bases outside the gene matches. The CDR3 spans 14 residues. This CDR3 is CAGTGGSGANVLTF. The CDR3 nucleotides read TGTGCCGGGACAGGGGGCTCTGGGGCCAACGTCCTGACTTTC.

CDR3 sequence: CAWMIRSSDTQYF. CDR3 in DNA: TGTGCCTGGATGATTAGGTCGTCAGATACGCAGTATTTT. J is TRBJ2-3 and V is TRBV30, with D hard to call. The CDR3 spans 13 residues. Trimming took off 4 bases at V and 4 bases at J, with 12 bases between the two ends. In germline, CDR1 is GTSNPN, CDR2 SVGIG (reference sequence).

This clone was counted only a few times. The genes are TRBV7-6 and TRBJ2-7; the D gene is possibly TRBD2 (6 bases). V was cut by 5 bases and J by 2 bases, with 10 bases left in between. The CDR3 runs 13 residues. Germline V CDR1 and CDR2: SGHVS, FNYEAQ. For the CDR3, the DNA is TGTGCCAGCAGCCTTGGAGGGACCTACGAGCAGTACTTC. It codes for CASSLGGTYEQYF.

The CDR3 sequence: CASSLDRMGQETQYF. CDR3 bases: TGCGCCAGCAGCTTGGACAGGATGGGGCAAGAGACCCAGTACTTC. The rearrangement joins TRBV5-1 to TRBJ2-5, with a tentative D call TRBD1 (5 bases). V was pared by 0 bases and J by 2 bases, with 11 bases between. Germline assignment: CDR1 SGHRS and CDR2 YFSETQ. The CDR3 has 15 residues.

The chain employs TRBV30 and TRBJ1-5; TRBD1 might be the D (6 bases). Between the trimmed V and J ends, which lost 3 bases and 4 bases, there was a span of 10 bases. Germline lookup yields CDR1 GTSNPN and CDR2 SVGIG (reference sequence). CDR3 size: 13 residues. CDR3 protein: CAWSEQGNQPQHF. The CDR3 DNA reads TGTGCCTGGAGCGAACAGGGTAATCAGCCCCAGCATTTT.

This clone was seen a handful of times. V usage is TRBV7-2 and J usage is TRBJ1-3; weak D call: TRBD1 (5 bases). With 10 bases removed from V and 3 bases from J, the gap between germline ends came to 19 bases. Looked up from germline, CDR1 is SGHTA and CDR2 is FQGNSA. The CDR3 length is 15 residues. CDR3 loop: CATQGLPSFGNTIYF. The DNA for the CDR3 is TGTGCCACCCAGGGATTACCCTCTTTTGGAAACACCATATATTTT.

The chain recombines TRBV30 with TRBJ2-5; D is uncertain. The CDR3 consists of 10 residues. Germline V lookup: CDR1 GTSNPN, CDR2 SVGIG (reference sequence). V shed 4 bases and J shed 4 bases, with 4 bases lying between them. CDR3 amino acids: CAWKGETQYF. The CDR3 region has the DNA TGTGCCTGGAAGGGAGAGACCCAGTACTTC.

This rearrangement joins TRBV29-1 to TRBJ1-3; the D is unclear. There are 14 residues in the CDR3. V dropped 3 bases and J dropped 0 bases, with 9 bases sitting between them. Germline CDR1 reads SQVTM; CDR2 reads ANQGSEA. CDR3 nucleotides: TGCAGCGTTGAGGCAGGAAGCTCTGGAAACACCATATATTTT. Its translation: CSVEAGSSGNTIYF.

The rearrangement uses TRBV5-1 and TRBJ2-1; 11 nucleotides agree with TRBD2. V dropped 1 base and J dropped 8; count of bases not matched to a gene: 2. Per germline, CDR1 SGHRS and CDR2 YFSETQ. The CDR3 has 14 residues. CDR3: CASSLTSGGYEQFF. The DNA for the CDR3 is TGCGCCAGCAGCTTGACTAGCGGGGGCTATGAGCAGTTCTTC.

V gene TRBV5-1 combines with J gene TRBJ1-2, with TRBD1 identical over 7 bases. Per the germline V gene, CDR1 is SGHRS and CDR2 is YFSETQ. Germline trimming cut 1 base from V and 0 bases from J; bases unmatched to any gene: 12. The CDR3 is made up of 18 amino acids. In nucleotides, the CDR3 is TGCGCCAGCAGCTTGCGGTCCGGGACAGTGAAAGCTAACTATGGCTACACCTTC. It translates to CASSLRSGTVKANYGYTF.

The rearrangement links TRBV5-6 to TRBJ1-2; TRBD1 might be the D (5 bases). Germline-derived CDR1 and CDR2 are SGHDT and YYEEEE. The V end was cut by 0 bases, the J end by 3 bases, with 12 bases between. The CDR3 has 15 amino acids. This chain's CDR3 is CASSLAWSGYYGYTF. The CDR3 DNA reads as TGTGCCAGCAGCTTGGCCTGGTCAGGGTACTATGGCTACACCTTC. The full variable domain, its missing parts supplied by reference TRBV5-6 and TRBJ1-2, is DAGVTQSPTHLIKTRGQQVTLRCSPKSGHDTVSWYQQALGQGPQFIFQYYEEEERQRGNFPDRFSGHQFPNYSSELNVNALLLGDSALYLCASSLAWSGYYGYTFGSGTRLTVV.

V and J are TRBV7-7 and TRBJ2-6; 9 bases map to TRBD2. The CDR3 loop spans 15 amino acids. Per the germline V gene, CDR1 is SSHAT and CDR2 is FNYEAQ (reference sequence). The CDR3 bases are TGTGCTAGCGGGGGTTCAGTAGGTGGGGCCAACGTCCTGACTTTC. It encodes CASGGSVGGANVLTF.

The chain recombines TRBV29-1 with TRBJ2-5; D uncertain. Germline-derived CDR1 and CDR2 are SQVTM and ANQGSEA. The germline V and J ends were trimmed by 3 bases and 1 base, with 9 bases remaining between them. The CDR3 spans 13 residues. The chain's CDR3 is CSVDQQLQETQYF. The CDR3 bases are TGCAGCGTTGACCAGCAGCTCCAAGAGACCCAGTACTTC. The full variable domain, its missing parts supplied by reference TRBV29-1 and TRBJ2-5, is SAVISQKPSRDICQRGTSLTIQCQVDSQVTMMFWYRQQPGQSLTLIATANQGSEATYESGFVIDKFPISRPNLTFSTLTVSNMSPEDSSIYLCSVDQQLQETQYFGPGTRLLVL.

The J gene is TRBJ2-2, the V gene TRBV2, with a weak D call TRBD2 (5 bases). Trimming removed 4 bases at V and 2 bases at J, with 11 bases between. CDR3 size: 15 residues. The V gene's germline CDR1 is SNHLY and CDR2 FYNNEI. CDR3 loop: CASSGERPNTGELFF. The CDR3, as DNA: TGTGCCAGCAGTGGGGAGCGACCTAACACCGGGGAGCTGTTTTTT.

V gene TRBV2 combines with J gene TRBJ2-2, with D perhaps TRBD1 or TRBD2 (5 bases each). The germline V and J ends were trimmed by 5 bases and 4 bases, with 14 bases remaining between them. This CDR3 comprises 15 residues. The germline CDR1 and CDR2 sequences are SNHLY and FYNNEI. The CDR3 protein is CASSRTGRGTGELFF. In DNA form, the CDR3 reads TGTGCCAGCAGTAGGACGGGAAGGGGCACCGGGGAGCTGTTTTTT.

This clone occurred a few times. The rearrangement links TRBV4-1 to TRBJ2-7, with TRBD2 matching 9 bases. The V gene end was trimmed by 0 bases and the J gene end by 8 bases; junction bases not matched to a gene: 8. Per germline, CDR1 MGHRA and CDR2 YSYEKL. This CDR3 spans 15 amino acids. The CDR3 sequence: CASSQDVTSGSQQYF. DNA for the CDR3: TGCGCCAGCAGCCAAGATGTAACTAGCGGGTCGCAGCAGTACTTC.

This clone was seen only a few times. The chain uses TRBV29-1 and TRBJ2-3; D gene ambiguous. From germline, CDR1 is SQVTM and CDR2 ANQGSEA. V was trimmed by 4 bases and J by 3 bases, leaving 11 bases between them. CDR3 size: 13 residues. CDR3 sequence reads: CSVGATTTDTQYF. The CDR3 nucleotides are TGCAGCGTTGGGGCTACAACGACAGATACGCAGTATTTT.